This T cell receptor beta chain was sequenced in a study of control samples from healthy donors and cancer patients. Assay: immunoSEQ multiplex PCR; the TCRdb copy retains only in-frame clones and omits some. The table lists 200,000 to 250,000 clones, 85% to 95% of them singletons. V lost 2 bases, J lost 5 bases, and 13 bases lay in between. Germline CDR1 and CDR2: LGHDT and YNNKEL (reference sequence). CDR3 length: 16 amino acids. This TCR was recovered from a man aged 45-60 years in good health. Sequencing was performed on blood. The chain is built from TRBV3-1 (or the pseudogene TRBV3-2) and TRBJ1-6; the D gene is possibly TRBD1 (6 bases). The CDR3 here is CASSQFPGQDNSPLHF. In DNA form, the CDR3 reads TGTGCCAGCAGCCAATTTCCGGGACAAGATAATTCACCCCTCCACTTT.